Reported below is one TCR beta chain. In the authors' workflow: For nucleated cells, counts were estimated from reference gene primer amplification. The repertoire was sequenced with immunoSEQ multiplex PCR; TCRdb's copy has only in-frame clones and lacks some. Clonal size and the V and J genes are those of that table, whereas D and trimming came from the DNA. In the table there are roughly 150,000 clones, about 89% of which are singletons. Trimming removed 4 bases from V and 4 bases from J, with 10 bases in between. CDR3 length: 13 amino acids. CDR1 SQVTM and CDR2 ANQGSEA come from the germline V gene. This specimen belongs to a study of blood T cell repertoires in COVID-19. Study-wide background: Donors in the United States, Italy and Spain gave samples during acute or convalescent COVID-19. T cells, B-cell-depleted T cells, or PBMCs provided the cDNA or gDNA that served as material.

Input material: peripheral blood. The TCR originated in a man in his 60s with acute or convalescent COVID-19. The rearrangement joins TRBV29-1 to TRBJ2-2; D gene unclear. Written as DNA, the CDR3 is TGCAGCGTTGCTTCACAAAGCACCGGGGAGCTGTTTTTT. Translated: CSVASQSTGELFF.